This entry lists 5 T cell receptor beta chains sequenced from one sample in a study of CD8+CD57+ T cells in acquired aplastic anemia. All sequencing subjects had displayed CD8+CD57+ cell expansion on flow cytometry. CDR3 and TCR beta VDJ profiling relied on a genomic DNA template. TCRdb passed the reads through MiXCR, listing each CDR3 protein once. Here the sample spans a few hundred thousand distinct CDR3 sequences, under 40% being singletons. Sequences were obtained from sorted CD4+, CD8+, or CD8+CD57+ T cells (not recorded which) from PBMCs. The receptors shown here come from a human donor with aplastic anemia.

This clonotype was counted at least ten times. This chain connects TRBV5-5 to TRBJ1-6, with D uncertain. Between the trimmed V and J ends, which lost 0 bases and 10 bases, there was a span of 14 bases. Germline values: CDR1 SGHKS, CDR2 YYEKEE (reference sequence). The CDR3 sequence is 15 residues long. CDR3 sequence: CASSLEGHVGSPLHF. CDR3 nucleotide sequence: TGTGCCAGCAGCTTGGAAGGGCATGTTGGGTCACCCCTCCACTTT.

This clonotype was seen ten or more times. The genes are TRBV7-2 and TRBJ2-3; 8 bases are shared with TRBD2. Germline CDR1 SGHTA, CDR2 FQGNSA. The trim removed 5 bases at V and 5 bases at J, leaving 6 bases unmatched. CDR3 length: 14 residues. CDR3 nucleotide sequence: TGTGCCAGCAGCCTCGGGGGGGCTGTAGATACGCAGTATTTT. As protein: CASSLGGAVDTQYF.

The chain links TRBV20-1 to TRBJ1-5; tentative D call: TRBD1 (5 bases). The V gene lost 6 bases and the J gene lost 3 bases, with 18 bases spanning the gap. CDR1 DFQATT and CDR2 SNEGSKA come from the germline V gene (reference sequence). The CDR3 runs 15 residues. This CDR3 is CSANNRRGSNQPQHF. CDR3 in DNA: TGCAGTGCCAACAACCGACGGGGGTCCAATCAGCCCCAGCATTTT.

This clonotype was counted many times. The genes are TRBV10-3 and TRBJ2-7, with D perhaps assigned TRBD1 or TRBD2 (5 bases each). CDR3 length equals 12 residues. V was cut by 6 bases and J by 0 bases, with 6 bases left in between. Germline V gene data show CDR1 as ENHRY and CDR2 as SYGVKD. The CDR3 DNA is TGTGCCATCAGAGGGACCTCCTACGAGCAGTACTTC. As protein: CAIRGTSYEQYF.

This clonotype appeared many times. V gene TRBV29-1 combines with J gene TRBJ1-4; no firm D call. Germline CDR1 reads SQVTM; CDR2 reads ANQGSEA. V was clipped by 5 bases and J by 5 bases, with 12 bases between them. The CDR3 sequence is 13 residues long. The CDR3 sequence is CSVQAEFNEKLFF. CDR3 DNA sequence: TGCAGCGTTCAGGCAGAATTCAATGAAAAACTGTTTTTT.